The present T cell receptor (beta chain) was sequenced within a study of beta chain features in type 1 diabetes. General study points: At VDJ recombination sites, type 1 diabetes patients had fewer insertions and more deleted nucleotides. TCRB CDR3s from Type 1 diabetes patients were moderately but significantly shorter in all four CD4+ subsets.

Germline-derived CDR1 and CDR2 are SGHRS and YFSETQ. The CDR3 sequence is 13 residues long. The V gene lost 0 bases and the J gene lost 3 bases, with 4 bases spanning the gap. By way of CD45RO/CCR7/CD25/CD127/CD95/CD27, the CD4+ regulatory, stem cell-like memory, central memory and naive cells were sorted. The isolated RNA, all of it, was reverse transcribed, so expressed TCRB transcripts were what got sequenced. Using immunoSEQ multiplex PCR, the repertoire was profiled, and TCRdb retains in-frame clones only, with some absent. The table lists some 290,000 clones, approximately 25% of them singletons. Concerning this clone: The antigen remains unidentified.

Sequencing was performed on naive CD4+ T cells from blood. This TCR was recovered from a woman aged 25 to 39 with type 1 diabetes. The gene calls are TRBV5-1 and TRBJ1-5; D is unresolved. CDR3 in DNA: TGCGCCAGCAGCTTGGCCCTCAATCAGCCCCAGCATTTT. Amino acid sequence: CASSLALNQPQHF. The variable domain in full, completed from reference TRBV5-1 and TRBJ1-5, reads KAGVTQTPRYLIKTRGQQVTLSCSPISGHRSVSWYQQTPGQGLQFLFEYFSETQRNKGNFPGRFSGRQFSNSRSEMNVSTLELGDSALYLCASSLALNQPQHFGDGTRLSIL.